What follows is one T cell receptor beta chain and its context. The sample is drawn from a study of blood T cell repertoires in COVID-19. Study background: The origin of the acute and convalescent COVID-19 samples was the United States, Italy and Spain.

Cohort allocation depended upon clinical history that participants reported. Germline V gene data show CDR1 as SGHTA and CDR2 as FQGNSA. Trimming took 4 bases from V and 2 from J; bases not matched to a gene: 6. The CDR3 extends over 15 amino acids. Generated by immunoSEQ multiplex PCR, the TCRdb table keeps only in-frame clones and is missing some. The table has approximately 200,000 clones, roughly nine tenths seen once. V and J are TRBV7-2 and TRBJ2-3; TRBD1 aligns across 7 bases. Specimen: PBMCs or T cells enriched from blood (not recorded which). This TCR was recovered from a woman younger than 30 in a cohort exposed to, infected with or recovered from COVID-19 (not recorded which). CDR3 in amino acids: CASSSDRVTTDTQYF. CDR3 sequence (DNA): TGTGCCAGCAGCTCAGACAGGGTGACCACAGATACGCAGTATTTT. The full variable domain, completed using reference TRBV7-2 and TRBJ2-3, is GAGVSQSPSNKVTEKGKDVELRCDPISGHTALYWYRQSLGQGLEFLIYFQGNSAPDKSGLPSDRFSAERTGGSVSTLTIQRTQQEDSAVYLCASSSDRVTTDTQYFGPGTRLTVL.